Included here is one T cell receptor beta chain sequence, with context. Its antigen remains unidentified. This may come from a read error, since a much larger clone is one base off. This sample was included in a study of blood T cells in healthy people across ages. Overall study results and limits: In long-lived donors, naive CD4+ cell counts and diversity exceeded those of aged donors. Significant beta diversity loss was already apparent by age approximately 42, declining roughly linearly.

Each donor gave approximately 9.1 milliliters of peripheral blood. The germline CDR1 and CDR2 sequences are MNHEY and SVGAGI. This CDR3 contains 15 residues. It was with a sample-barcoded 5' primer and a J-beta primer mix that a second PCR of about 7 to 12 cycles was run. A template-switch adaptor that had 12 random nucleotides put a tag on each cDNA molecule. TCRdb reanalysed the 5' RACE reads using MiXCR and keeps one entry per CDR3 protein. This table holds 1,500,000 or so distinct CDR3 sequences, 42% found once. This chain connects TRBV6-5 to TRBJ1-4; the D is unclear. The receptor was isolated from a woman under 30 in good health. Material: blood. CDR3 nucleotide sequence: TGTGCCAGCAGTTACTCCGGCGCAACTAATGAAAATCTGTTTTTT. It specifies CASSYSGATNENLFF.